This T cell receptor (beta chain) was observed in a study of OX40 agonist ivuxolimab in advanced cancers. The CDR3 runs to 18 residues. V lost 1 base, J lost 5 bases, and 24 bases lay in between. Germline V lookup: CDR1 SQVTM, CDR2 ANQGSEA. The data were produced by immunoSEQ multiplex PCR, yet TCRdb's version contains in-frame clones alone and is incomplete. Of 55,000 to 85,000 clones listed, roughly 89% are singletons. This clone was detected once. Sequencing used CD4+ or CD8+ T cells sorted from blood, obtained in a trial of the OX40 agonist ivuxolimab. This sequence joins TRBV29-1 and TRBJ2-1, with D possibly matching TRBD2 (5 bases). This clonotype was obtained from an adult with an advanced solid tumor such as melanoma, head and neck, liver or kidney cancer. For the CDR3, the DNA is TGCAGCGTTGAAGGCGGGCGGGCGAGCCCTCGGGCAAACAATGAGCAGTTCTTC. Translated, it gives CSVEGGRASPRANNEQFF.